The 23 T cell receptor beta chains in this list originate from one sample, sequenced in a study of shared clonotypes between healthy human individuals. Sequencing used immunoSEQ multiplex PCR; TCRdb keeps in-frame clones, though not all of them. The data contain under 1,900,000 clones, approximately 98.5% of them singletons. The sample comprised naive CD4+ T cells sorted from blood. The subset: CD45RA+ positively selected. The source of these receptors is a man aged 25 to 45 in good health.

A remark on this clone: This sample also contains other DNA sequences that code for the same CDR3. The V call is TRBV18, the J call TRBJ2-1; 7 bases fit TRBD1. The V gene end was trimmed by 3 bases and the J gene end by 4 bases; junction bases not matched to a gene: 3. Germline V gene sequence: CDR1 KGHSH, CDR2 LQKENI. The CDR3 runs to 14 residues. DNA for the CDR3: TGTGCCAGCTCACCGGACAGGACTTACAATGAGCAGTTCTTC. Protein product: CASSPDRTYNEQFF.

This chain connects TRBV6-8 to TRBJ2-2; D possibly corresponds to TRBD1 (5 bases). Trimming took off 8 bases at V and 0 bases at J, with 22 bases between the two ends. Germline lookup yields CDR1 MNHGY and CDR2 SAAAGT. The CDR3 consists of 18 residues. CDR3 DNA sequence: TGTGCCAGCGCGCCAGCCCCGGTAGGGGCAACGAACACCGGGGAGCTGTTTTTT. Protein product: CASAPAPVGATNTGELFF.

V gene TRBV7-9 combines with J gene TRBJ2-1, with D maybe TRBD2 (6 bases). V was pared by 3 bases and J by 1 base, with 10 bases between. The germline gives CDR1 SEHNR, CDR2 FQNEAQ (reference sequence). CDR3 size: 15 residues. The CDR3 region has the DNA TGTGCCAGCAGCTTCGGGAGTGTGTCCTACAATGAGCAGTTCTTC. Protein: CASSFGSVSYNEQFF.

The chain carries TRBV5-4 and TRBJ1-4; the D is unclear. CDR1 is SGHNT, CDR2 YYREEE, per germline (reference sequence). This CDR3 is built from 14 residues. V was clipped by 4 bases and J by 6 bases, with 13 bases between them. The CDR3 DNA reads as TGTGCCAGCAGCCTTTATGGTAATGATGAAAAACTGTTTTTT. The encoded protein is CASSLYGNDEKLFF.

The rearrangement joins TRBV7-9 to TRBJ2-5, with TRBD1 matching over 7 bases. The V segment lost 5 bases and the J segment 0 bases; nucleotides outside the gene matches: 3. The CDR3 is 14 amino acids. Germline CDR1 reads SEHNR; CDR2 reads FQNEAQ (reference sequence). In DNA, the CDR3 is TGTGCCAGCAGCGGGACAGTGTACCAAGAGACCCAGTACTTC. Protein product: CASSGTVYQETQYF.

V gene TRBV6-1 combines with J gene TRBJ1-1; no definite D call. In germline, CDR1 is MNHNS, CDR2 SASEGT. The ends were cut back, 7 bases at V and 8 bases at J, with 11 bases in the middle. There are 11 residues in the CDR3. The CDR3 reads CASNQKREAFF. CDR3 DNA sequence: TGTGCCAGCAATCAGAAGCGGGAAGCTTTCTTT.

This chain uses TRBV10-1 with TRBJ2-5, with unresolved D. Trimming stripped 2 bases from V and 2 bases from J, with 6 bases between. The V gene's germline CDR1 is WNHNN and CDR2 SYGVQD (reference sequence). The CDR3 is 13 residues long. CDR3 sequence reads: CASSENPQETQYF. The DNA of the CDR3 is TGCGCCAGCAGTGAGAACCCTCAAGAGACCCAGTACTTC.

The chain links TRBV5-1 to TRBJ2-7; the match to TRBD1 covers 8 bases. The CDR3 is 15 amino acids. Germline V gene sequence: CDR1 SGHRS, CDR2 YFSETQ. J lost 6 bases, V lost 4 bases, and 12 bases had no gene match. Here the CDR3 DNA reads TGCGCCAGCAGCCCTGACAGGGGCTCTCTCGGCGAGCAGTACTTC. It translates to CASSPDRGSLGEQYF. Using reference TRBV5-1 and TRBJ2-7 for the parts outside the CDR3, the full variable domain is KAGVTQTPRYLIKTRGQQVTLSCSPISGHRSVSWYQQTPGQGLQFLFEYFSETQRNKGNFPGRFSGRQFSNSRSEMNVSTLELGDSALYLCASSPDRGSLGEQYFGPGTRLTVT.

This sequence joins TRBV9 and TRBJ2-1, with 11 bases lining up with TRBD2. The junction had 5 bases not matched to a gene; V was cut back by 5 bases and J by 1 base. The CDR3 loop spans 16 amino acids. Germline values: CDR1 SGDLS, CDR2 YYNGEE. CDR3 sequence: CASSKTSGISYNEQFF. The DNA of the CDR3 is TGTGCCAGCAGTAAGACTAGCGGGATATCCTACAATGAGCAGTTCTTC.

The gene calls are TRBV10-2 and TRBJ2-5; the D is unclear. The CDR3 has 10 residues. Germline V gene data show CDR1 as WSHSY and CDR2 as SAAADI. V was trimmed by 4 bases and J by 5 bases, leaving 2 bases between them. CDR3 loop: CASSGETQYF. DNA for the CDR3: TGCGCCAGCAGTGGCGAGACCCAGTACTTC.

Comment on this clone: Mismatch with germline at one junction end may stem from a read error. V is TRBV7-7 and J is TRBJ2-7; 15 bases are a match to TRBD2. Germline CDR1 SSHAT, CDR2 FNYEAQ (reference sequence). CDR3 length: 15 residues. In DNA form, the CDR3 reads TGTGCTAGCAGCCGGGGACTAGCGGGAGGCTACGAGCAGTACTTC. The encoded protein is CASSRGLAGGYEQYF.

This chain links TRBV18 with TRBJ2-7; D perhaps matches TRBD1 (6 bases). This CDR3 comprises 14 residues. V was clipped by 2 bases and J by 4 bases, with 12 bases between them. Germline V gives CDR1 KGHSH, CDR2 LQKENI. As DNA, the CDR3 is TGTGCCAGCTCACCATATGGGGACAAATACGAGCAGTACTTC. Its protein product is CASSPYGDKYEQYF.

V and J are TRBV28 and TRBJ2-2, with 9 bases identical to TRBD1. Germline V gives CDR1 MDHEN, CDR2 SYDVKM. J gave up 6 bases and V 6 bases, and 8 bases lay outside the gene matches. This CDR3 comprises 15 residues. CDR3: CASSPGTGLPGELFF. For the CDR3, the DNA is TGTGCCAGCAGCCCCGGGACAGGGCTGCCCGGGGAGCTGTTTTTT. The entire variable domain, with the rest obtained from reference TRBV28 and TRBJ2-2, is as follows: DVKVTQSSRYLVKRTGEKVFLECVQDMDHENMFWYRQDPGLGLRLIYFSYDVKMKEKGDIPEGYSVSREKKERFSLILESASTNQTSMYLCASSPGTGLPGELFFGEGSRLTVL.

The V and J genes are TRBV7-6 and TRBJ2-7, with 7 bases matching TRBD2. Germline CDR1 and CDR2: SGHVS and FNYEAQ. The trim removed 6 bases at V and 2 bases at J, leaving 10 bases unmatched. The CDR3 length is 15 residues. In DNA, the CDR3 is TGTGCCAGCAGTTTAAATCCCAGCGGGGCCTACGAGCAGTACTTC. Translation: CASSLNPSGAYEQYF.

The chain has TRBV5-4 and TRBJ1-1; D call uncertain. Germline CDR1 is SGHNT and CDR2 is YYREEE (reference sequence). The V gene lost 4 bases and the J gene lost 5 bases, with 18 bases spanning the gap. This CDR3 has 15 amino acids. The CDR3 DNA reads TGTGCCAGCAGCCCTAGAGGGCTGAAAGGGACTGAAGCTTTCTTT. It specifies CASSPRGLKGTEAFF.

The chain links TRBV16 to TRBJ2-7; D is perhaps TRBD1 or TRBD2 (6 bases each). The germline V and J ends were trimmed by 3 bases and 2 bases, with 17 bases remaining between them. CDR1 is KGHSY and CDR2 is FQNENV in the germline V gene. The CDR3 sequence is 16 residues long. The chain's CDR3 is CASSQPGAGGTYEQYF. In nucleotides, the CDR3 is TGTGCCAGCAGCCAGCCGGGGGCCGGAGGTACCTACGAGCAGTACTTC. The entire variable domain, with the rest obtained from reference TRBV16 and TRBJ2-7, is as follows: GEEVAQTPKHLVRGEGQKAKLYCAPIKGHSYVFWYQQVLKNEFKFLISFQNENVFDETGMPKERFSAKCLPNSPCSLEIQATKLEDSAVYFCASSQPGAGGTYEQYFGPGTRLTVT.

This chain joins TRBV4-1 and TRBJ1-2; D gene unclear. The CDR3 spans 15 residues. Trimming took off 0 bases at V and 0 bases at J, with 8 bases between the two ends. Germline-derived CDR1 and CDR2 are MGHRA and YSYEKL. CDR3: CASSQERGANYGYTF. In DNA form, the CDR3 reads TGCGCCAGCAGCCAAGAGCGGGGAGCTAACTATGGCTACACCTTC.

The rearrangement links TRBV28 to TRBJ2-7, with D possibly matching TRBD2 (6 bases). From germline, CDR1 is MDHEN and CDR2 SYDVKM. V was cut by 6 bases and J by 6 bases, with 21 bases left in between. The CDR3 consists of 15 residues. The DNA for the CDR3 is TGTGCCAGCAGCCCCTCCTGGGGGGTTGGATTCGAGCAGTACTTC. Translating gives CASSPSWGVGFEQYF.

The chain uses TRBV20-1 and TRBJ1-1; 9 bases fit TRBD1. The V gene's germline CDR1 is DFQATT and CDR2 SNEGSKA (reference sequence). J lost 8 bases, V lost 5 bases, and 3 bases had no gene match. The CDR3 loop spans 11 amino acids. The CDR3 bases are TGCAGTGCTGACAGGGGGAGAGAAGCTTTCTTT. As protein: CSADRGREAFF.

The chain recombines TRBV5-1 with TRBJ2-7, with 13 bases matching TRBD2. V gave up 4 bases and J gave up 6 bases; unmatched junction bases: 10. CDR1 SGHRS and CDR2 YFSETQ come from the germline V gene. CDR3 size: 16 residues. For the CDR3, the DNA is TGCGCCAGCAGCGATGGGGGACTAGCGGGGAGAACCGAGCAGTACTTC. Its protein is CASSDGGLAGRTEQYF.

The rearrangement links TRBV18 to TRBJ2-7; no clear D gene. Trimming left V 3 bases short and J 0 bases short, with 6 bases between. The CDR3 loop spans 13 amino acids. Germline CDR1 KGHSH, CDR2 LQKENI. This CDR3 is CASSPYYSYEQYF. The CDR3 nucleotides are TGTGCCAGCTCACCCTATTACTCCTACGAGCAGTACTTC.

As to this clone: This sample also contains other DNA sequences that code for the same CDR3. The chain combines TRBV11-2 with TRBJ1-1; no firm D call. The CDR3 covers 11 residues. Germline V gene sequence: CDR1 SGHAT, CDR2 FQNNGV. The germline V and J ends were trimmed by 4 bases and 5 bases, with 5 bases remaining between them. The CDR3, as DNA: TGTGCCAGCAGCTCACGAACTGAAGCTTTCTTT. Encoded protein: CASSSRTEAFF.

This chain connects TRBV7-9 to TRBJ2-1; 11 positions agree with TRBD2. CDR1 SEHNR and CDR2 FQNEAQ come from the germline V gene (reference sequence). The V segment lost 8 bases and the J segment 4 bases; nucleotides outside the gene matches: 7. This CDR3 comprises 15 residues. CDR3 residues: CASQTGTSGYNEQFF. The CDR3 DNA reads as TGTGCCAGCCAAACCGGGACTAGCGGATACAATGAGCAGTTCTTC.